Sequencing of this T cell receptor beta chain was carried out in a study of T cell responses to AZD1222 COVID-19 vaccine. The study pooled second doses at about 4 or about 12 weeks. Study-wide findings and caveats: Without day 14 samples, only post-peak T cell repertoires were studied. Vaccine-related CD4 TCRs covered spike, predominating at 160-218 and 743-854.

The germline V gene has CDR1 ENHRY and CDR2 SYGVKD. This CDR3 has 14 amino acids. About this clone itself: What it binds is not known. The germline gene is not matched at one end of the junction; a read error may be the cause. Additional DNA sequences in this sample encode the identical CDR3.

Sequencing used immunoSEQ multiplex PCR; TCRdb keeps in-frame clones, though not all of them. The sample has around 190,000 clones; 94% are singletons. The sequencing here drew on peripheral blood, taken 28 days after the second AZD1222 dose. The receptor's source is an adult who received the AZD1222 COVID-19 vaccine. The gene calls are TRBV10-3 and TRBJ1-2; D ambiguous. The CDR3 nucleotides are TGCGCCATCAGTGGTATGGAGACTGGCTATGGCTACACCTTC. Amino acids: CAISGMETGYGYTF.